A selection of T cell receptor beta chains follows, all from one sample in a study of T cell repertoires in cytomegalovirus infection. Each CDR3 protein is one row after TCRdb ran MiXCR on the reads. Counted here are some 270,000 distinct CDR3 sequences, about 20% occurring once; the ten biggest clones make up roughly 19%. These receptors have no identified antigens. The source was cultured PBMCs, collected from culture after CMV antigen stimulation. The receptors here all came from a human donor in good health (CMV status not recorded). Some clones in this sample may be carry-over from other donors' samples. CDR3s include the opening cysteine and the closing phenylalanine or tryptophan. D genes are given only for firm matches. Clone size appears in some rows only: once, few, many, or a class for an expanded clone.

CDR3 DNA,CDR3 protein,J gene,clone size,V gene,D gene
TGTGCCAGCAGCCCAGCCCAGGACCCGCGGCGAGGCGAGCAGTACTTC,CASSPAQDPRRGEQYF,TRBJ2-7,many,TRBV7-6,NA
TGTGCCAGCACCCACAGCACGAGTGAGCAGTTCTTC,CASTHSTSEQFF,TRBJ2-1,NA,TRBV5-4,NA
TGTGCCAGCAGTTCCGGCGGCAGGGGAGGCTACACCTTC,CASSSGGRGGYTF,TRBJ1-2,few,TRBV28,NA
TGTGCCAGCAGCTTCTTTACTAGCGGGAGCTCCTACAATGAGCAGTTCTTC,CASSFFTSGSSYNEQFF,TRBJ2-1,few,TRBV7-8,TRBD2
TGTGCCAGCAGCTTCGTCGTTCCTCGGGACAGGAGTAAATCTTCCAAAAACATTCAGTACTTC,CASSFVVPRDRSKSSKNIQYF,TRBJ2-4,few,TRBV7-9,TRBD1
TGCAGTGCCCCGCGGTGGAAGGGAGAGACCCAGTACTTC,CSAPRWKGETQYF,TRBJ2-5,few,TRBV20-1,NA
TGTGCCAGCAGCCCACTGTCGGGGCCTTACACTGAAGCTTTCTTT,CASSPLSGPYTEAFF,TRBJ1-1,NA,TRBV5-4,NA
TGTGCCAGCAGCCCGACAGGGGCCGGGGAAAAACTGTTTTTT,CASSPTGAGEKLFF,TRBJ1-4,once,TRBV7-2,TRBD1
TGTGCCAGCAGTTCGATAGCGGGAGATCTGTACGAGCAGTACTTC,CASSSIAGDLYEQYF,TRBJ2-7,NA,TRBV6-2/TRBV6-3,TRBD2
TGTGCCAGCAGTGTACGGAAGTTTACCGGGGAGCTGTTTTTT,CASSVRKFTGELFF,TRBJ2-2,NA,TRBV28,NA
TGTGCCAGCAGCGTGGGACGGACGGTGAGGGCTTTCTTT,CASSVGRTVRAFF,TRBJ1-1,many,TRBV7-2,NA
TGTGCCAGCAGGTGGGCGGGTTCTAGCCAAGATACGCAGTATTTT,CASRWAGSSQDTQYF,TRBJ2-3,NA,TRBV7-2,NA
TGCGCCAGCAGCGAAAACACTTTCTCCTACAATGAGCAGTTCTTC,CASSENTFSYNEQFF,TRBJ2-1,few,TRBV4-3,NA
TGTGCCAGCAGCCCCGGGGGTTGGGATGAGCAGTTCTTC,CASSPGGWDEQFF,TRBJ2-1,NA,TRBV7-6,NA
TGTGCCAGCAGTGAAGGGGGCAGGACGAACACCGGGGAGCTGTTTTTT,CASSEGGRTNTGELFF,TRBJ2-2,many,TRBV6-1,NA
TGCAGTGCTAGAGCGGGAGCGACAGATACGCAGTATTTT,CSARAGATDTQYF,TRBJ2-3,few,TRBV20-1,NA
TGTGCCAGCAGCTTCTTGCCCGGGACGGCGAACACCGGGGAGCTGTTTTTT,CASSFLPGTANTGELFF,TRBJ2-2,NA,TRBV11-2,NA
TGTGCCAGCAGTTTATGGGGTGCCAGCTCCTACGAGCAGTACTTC,CASSLWGASSYEQYF,TRBJ2-7,NA,TRBV28,NA
TGTGCCAGCAGTGTAGACAGGGGGTACACCGGGGAGCTGTTTTTT,CASSVDRGYTGELFF,TRBJ2-2,once,TRBV25-1,TRBD1
TGTGCCAGCAGCCAGACGACCTTAGCGGCGCAGCAGTTCTTC,CASSQTTLAAQQFF,TRBJ2-1,NA,TRBV3-1,NA
TGTGCCAGCAGCGTAGATGTGGATCTAATGTTCTTC,CASSVDVDLMFF,TRBJ2-1,NA,TRBV9,NA